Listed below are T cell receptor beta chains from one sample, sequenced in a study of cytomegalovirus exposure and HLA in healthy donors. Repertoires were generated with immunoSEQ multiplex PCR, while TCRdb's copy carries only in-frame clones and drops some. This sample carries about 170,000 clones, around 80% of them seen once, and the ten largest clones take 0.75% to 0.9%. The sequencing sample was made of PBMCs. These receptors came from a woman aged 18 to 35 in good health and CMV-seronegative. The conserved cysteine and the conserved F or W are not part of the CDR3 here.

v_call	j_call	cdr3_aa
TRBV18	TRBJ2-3	ASSPQQGGDTQY
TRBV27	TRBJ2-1	ASSLKGGLAGNEQF
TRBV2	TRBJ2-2	ASSLTGAAGELF
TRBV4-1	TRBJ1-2	ASSQVRGSYGYT
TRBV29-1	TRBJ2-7	SVGSPTSGRHYEQY
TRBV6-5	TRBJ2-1	VCRDRSSYNEQF
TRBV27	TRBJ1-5	ASSSISSQLSNQPQH
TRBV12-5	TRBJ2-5	ASQGVGETQY
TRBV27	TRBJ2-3	ASKLAVGTDTQY
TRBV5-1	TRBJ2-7	ASSPGHSYEQY
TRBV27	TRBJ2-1	ASSSTYQPSYNEQF
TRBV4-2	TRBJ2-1	ASSQEGRPRGGEQF
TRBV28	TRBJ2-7	ASSLPDRAAEQY
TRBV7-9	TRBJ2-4	ASRGRENIQY
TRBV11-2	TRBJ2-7	ASSQGLAGAYEQY
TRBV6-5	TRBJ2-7	ASSSRGRTAYEQY
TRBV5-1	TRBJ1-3	ASSLEGGAASGNTIY
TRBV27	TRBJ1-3	ASSLSRGGNTIY
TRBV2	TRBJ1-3	ASSGGTGRSGNTIY
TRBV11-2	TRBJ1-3	ASSLQGAGNTIY
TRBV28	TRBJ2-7	ATFVVGGSSYEQY
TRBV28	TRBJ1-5	ASSLLSGNQPQH
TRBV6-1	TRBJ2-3	ASRGLAGDSDTQY
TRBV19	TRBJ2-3	ASSSRRREY
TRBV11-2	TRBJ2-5	ASSQAEGTGGGLRETQY
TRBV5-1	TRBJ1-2	ASSSPDGGGTGPNYGYT
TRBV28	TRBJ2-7	ASSSPPGWSGSVYEQY
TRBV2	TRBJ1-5	ASREMDGINQPQH
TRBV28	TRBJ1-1	ASSLGTGPEAF
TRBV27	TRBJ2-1	ASSFRLAGANEQF
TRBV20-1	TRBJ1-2	SASRGYGYT
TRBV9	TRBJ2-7	ASSVGASGIYEQY